These 14 T cell receptor beta chains came from one sample sequenced in a study of shared clonotypes between healthy human individuals. Positively selected for CCR7, the CD45RO-negative cells used as naive CD8 cells excluded terminally differentiated effector memory CD45RA+ cells. The table came from immunoSEQ multiplex PCR; TCRdb's copy has only in-frame clones and leaves some out. Found here are 1.5 million to 2.5 million clones, about 95% of them singletons; the top ten hold 1% to 1.5%. Sequencing was performed on naive CD8+ T cells sorted from blood. The receptors derive from a man aged 18 to 30 in good health.

The chain uses TRBV9 and TRBJ2-3; D gene unclear. CDR1 SGDLS and CDR2 YYNGEE come from the germline V gene. The CDR3 length is 12 residues. V was trimmed by 4 bases and J by 5 bases, leaving 8 bases between them. The CDR3 coding sequence is TGTGCCAGCAGCCAGAGTGGAGATACGCAGTATTTT. Protein product: CASSQSGDTQYF. Variable domain in full (rest from reference TRBV9 and TRBJ2-3): DSGVTQTPKHLITATGQRVTLRCSPRSGDLSVYWYQQSLDQGLQFLIQYYNGEERAKGNILERFSAQQFPDLHSELNLSSLELGDSALYFCASSQSGDTQYFGPGTRLTVL.

J is TRBJ2-5 and V is TRBV6-5; no clear D. The CDR3 is 14 amino acids. The germline CDR1 and CDR2 sequences are MNHEY and SVGAGI. Trimming took off 0 bases at V and 9 bases at J, with 14 bases between the two ends. The chain's CDR3 is CASSYSGPHSAQYF. Written as DNA, the CDR3 is TGTGCCAGCAGTTACTCTGGCCCCCATTCGGCCCAGTACTTC.

V and J are TRBV7-9 and TRBJ2-1, with D perhaps matching TRBD1 (6 bases). Germline-derived CDR1 and CDR2 are SEHNR and FQNEAQ (reference sequence). The CDR3 runs 14 residues. V was clipped by 5 bases and J by 3 bases, with 11 bases between them. CDR3 amino acids: CASSPRDNYNEQFF. The CDR3 DNA sequence: TGTGCCAGCAGCCCCAGGGACAACTACAATGAGCAGTTCTTC.

This clone was detected a few times. This specimen includes other DNA sequences encoding the same CDR3. The chain has TRBV7-9 and TRBJ2-7; a weak D match, TRBD2 (5 bases). The CDR3 is 12 amino acids. The germline CDR1 and CDR2 sequences are SEHNR and FQNEAQ (reference sequence). Trimming pared 1 base from V and 5 bases from J, leaving 6 bases between. CDR3 nucleotide sequence: TGTGCCAGCAGCTTAGGGCGGGACGAGCAGTACTTC. Amino acid sequence: CASSLGRDEQYF.

This chain joins TRBV2 and TRBJ2-2; possible D gene TRBD2, 6 bases. V lost 7 bases, J lost 5 bases, and 8 bases lay in between. CDR1 is SNHLY and CDR2 is FYNNEI in the germline V gene. The CDR3 consists of 12 residues. The CDR3 loop is CASIAGTGELFF. CDR3 in DNA: TGTGCCAGCATCGCGGGAACCGGGGAGCTGTTTTTT.

The rearrangement joins TRBV6-5 to TRBJ2-6; no clear D gene. Germline V gene sequence: CDR1 MNHEY, CDR2 SVGAGI. The CDR3 is 16 residues long. V gave up 0 bases and J gave up 1 base, with 7 bases separating them. In DNA form, the CDR3 reads TGTGCCAGCAGTTACTCGGCCTTATCTGGGGCCAACGTCCTGACTTTC. This codes for CASSYSALSGANVLTF.

The CDR3 loop reads CASSLDVAYEQYF. The CDR3 region has the DNA TGTGCCAGCAGTTTGGACGTCGCCTACGAGCAGTACTTC. V is TRBV27 and J is TRBJ2-7; D ambiguous. The CDR3 is 13 amino acids. From germline, CDR1 is MNHEY and CDR2 SMNVEV (reference sequence). The V gene lost 3 bases and the J gene lost 2 bases, with 8 bases spanning the gap.

As to this clone: This CDR3 is also generated by other DNA sequences in the sample. The rearrangement uses TRBV9 and TRBJ2-7, with D unresolved. Germline values: CDR1 SGDLS, CDR2 YYNGEE. This CDR3 is built from 14 residues. V was trimmed by 0 bases and J by 3 bases, leaving 10 bases between them. The CDR3 nucleotides are TGTGCCAGCAGCGTAGGGGGTGTCAGCTACGAGCAGTACTTC. Amino acids: CASSVGGVSYEQYF.

J is TRBJ2-7 and V is TRBV6-6; tentatively, D is TRBD1 (6 bases). The CDR3 covers 12 residues. Per the germline V gene, CDR1 is MNHNY and CDR2 is SVGAGI (reference sequence). V was shortened by 7 bases and J by 3 bases, with 10 bases between the two germline ends. CDR3: CASTDRSYEQYF. CDR3 bases: TGTGCCAGCACGGACAGAAGCTACGAGCAGTACTTC.

This chain uses TRBV10-3 with TRBJ2-3; 8 positions match TRBD1. The CDR3 is 17 residues long. With 3 bases clipped from V and 2 bases from J, the junction kept 10 bases outside the gene matches. Germline CDR1 reads ENHRY; CDR2 reads SYGVKD. The CDR3 nucleotides are TGTGCCATCAGTGACGGGAAACAGGGGGTTTTCACAGATACGCAGTATTTT. It specifies CAISDGKQGVFTDTQYF.

The gene calls are TRBV27 and TRBJ2-3; no clear D gene. CDR3 length: 16 amino acids. The germline V gene has CDR1 MNHEY and CDR2 SMNVEV (reference sequence). V was clipped by 3 bases and J by 0 bases, with 13 bases between them. CDR3 region: CASSLLGSLSTDTQYF. The DNA for the CDR3 is TGTGCCAGCAGTTTGCTTGGATCCCTAAGCACAGATACGCAGTATTTT.

V and J are TRBV27 and TRBJ2-7; 7 bases are a match to TRBD1. V was clipped by 0 bases and J by 5 bases; unmatched bases: 7. Looked up from germline, CDR1 is MNHEY and CDR2 is SMNVEV (reference sequence). The CDR3 spans 15 residues. This CDR3 is CASSLSNRGNDEQYF. In DNA, the CDR3 is TGTGCCAGCAGTTTATCGAACAGGGGTAACGACGAGCAGTACTTC.

DNA for the CDR3: TGTGCCACCAGTCAATCTCCGGGACAGGGAGGCACCGGGGAGCTGTTTTTT. It encodes CATSQSPGQGGTGELFF. This rearrangement joins TRBV15 to TRBJ2-2; 9 positions match TRBD1. Germline V gene lookup returns CDR1 LNHNV and CDR2 YYDKDF (reference sequence). The CDR3 has 17 amino acids. The V and J ends lost 6 bases and 4 bases, in that order; junction bases with no gene match: 12.

The CDR3 nucleotides read TGTGCCAGCAGCCAAGAGAACGTGAACACCGGGGAGCTGTTTTTT. This sequence encodes CASSQENVNTGELFF. The chain uses TRBV4-2 and TRBJ2-2, with no clear D. CDR3 length: 15 amino acids. The germline CDR1 and CDR2 sequences are LGHNA and YNFKEQ. With 0 bases removed from V and 1 base from J, the gap between germline ends came to 6 bases.